Listed below are T cell receptor beta chains from one sample, sequenced in a study of shared clonotypes between healthy human individuals. Sequenced by immunoSEQ multiplex PCR; TCRdb stores in-frame clones only, minus some. This table has about 2.3 million clones, just under 95% appearing once. Sequencing was done on a sample of naive CD4+ T cells from PBMCs. The receptor source for this set is a young man in good health. Some clones in this sample may be carry-over from other donors' samples. The CDR3 runs from the conserved cysteine through the conserved F or W. The order of the fields is V gene, J gene, D gene, clone size, CDR3 protein, CDR3 DNA. The D gene is left open where the match is weak. A clone size is listed for some rows: how often the clone was seen (once, few, many), or a class if it is expanded.

>TRBV19|TRBJ2-7|TRBD1|few
CASSDRGYEQYF
TGTGCCAGTAGTGACAGGGGCTACGAGCAGTACTTC
>TRBV2|TRBJ2-7|-|-
CASSRSTYEQYF
TGTGCCAGCAGTAGGAGTACCTACGAGCAGTACTTC
>TRBV5-4|TRBJ2-1|TRBD1|-
CASSSKTGTGGYNEQFF
TGTGCCAGCAGCTCAAAAACCGGGACAGGGGGATACAATGAGCAGTTCTTC
>TRBV10-3|TRBJ2-3|-|-
CAISVGKRTDTQYF
TGTGCCATCAGTGTCGGAAAACGCACAGATACGCAGTATTTT
>TRBV5-1|TRBJ1-2|-|-
CASSSGQFPYGYTF
TGCGCCAGCAGCTCCGGACAGTTCCCTTATGGCTACACCTTC
>TRBV7-2|TRBJ1-4|-|few
CASSTRGVQEKLFF
TGTGCCAGCAGCACGAGGGGGGTACAAGAAAAACTGTTTTTT
>TRBV28|TRBJ1-3|-|-
CASSLVRISGNTIYF
TGTGCCAGCAGTTTAGTGAGGATCTCTGGAAACACCATATATTTT
>TRBV7-3|TRBJ1-5|-|-
CASSSTGNQPQHF
TGTGCCAGCAGCTCCACAGGGAACCAGCCCCAGCATTTT
>TRBV2|TRBJ2-5|TRBD2|few
CASRVVPSGETQYF
TGTGCCAGCAGGGTCGTCCCTAGCGGAGAGACCCAGTACTTC
>TRBV5-4|TRBJ1-4|-|-
CASSARLDSQRNLNEKLFF
TGTGCCAGCAGCGCCCGATTGGACAGCCAAAGGAACCTTAATGAAAAACTGTTTTTT
>TRBV28|TRBJ1-3|-|-
CASSSPGSSGNTIYF
TGTGCCAGCAGTTCCCCAGGTAGTTCTGGAAACACCATATATTTT
>TRBV19|TRBJ2-2|-|-
CASSIAQSGTGELFF
TGTGCCAGTAGTATCGCGCAGAGCGGAACCGGGGAGCTGTTTTTT
>TRBV5-6|TRBJ2-7|TRBD1|-
CASSFRGPRYEQYF
TGTGCCAGCAGCTTCAGGGGGCCTCGCTACGAGCAGTACTTC
>TRBV11-2|TRBJ2-7|-|-
CASSFGGDTLYF
TGTGCCAGCAGCTTTGGCGGGGACACCCTATACTTC
>TRBV5-1|TRBJ1-2|-|-
CASSSGSTTNYGYTF
TGCGCCAGCAGCTCGGGAAGTACTACTAACTATGGCTACACCTTC
>TRBV4-1|TRBJ2-4|-|-
CASSRLDIAKNIQYF
TGCGCCAGCAGCCGCCTCGACATTGCCAAAAACATTCAGTACTTC
>TRBV18|TRBJ1-5|TRBD1|-
CASSPPRQGASQPQHF
TGTGCCAGCTCACCCCCGAGACAGGGGGCTAGTCAGCCCCAGCATTTT
>TRBV28|TRBJ2-1|-|-
CASRLYNEQFF
TGTGCCAGCCGCCTTTACAATGAGCAGTTCTTC
>TRBV30|TRBJ2-7|TRBD1|-
CAWNRGTGKYEQYF
TGTGCCTGGAATAGGGGGACAGGAAAATACGAGCAGTACTTC
>TRBV27|TRBJ2-1|TRBD2|-
CASSQAGGLHNEQFF
TGTGCCAGCAGTCAAGCGGGAGGTCTTCATAATGAGCAGTTCTTC
>TRBV25-1|TRBJ2-7|-|-
CASSEVRAGHLYEQYF
TGTGCCAGCAGTGAGGTTCGGGCGGGACACCTCTACGAGCAGTACTTC
>TRBV11-3|TRBJ2-5|TRBD2|-
CASSSGLAEQETQYF
TGTGCCAGCAGCTCGGGACTAGCGGAACAAGAGACCCAGTACTTC
>TRBV6-5|TRBJ2-7|TRBD2|-
CASSRTSVRGEQYF
TGTGCCAGCAGTCGGACTAGCGTAAGGGGAGAGCAGTACTTC
>TRBV7-6|TRBJ2-6|-|-
CASSLVYTSGANVLTF
TGTGCCAGCAGCTTAGTGTATACCTCTGGGGCCAACGTCCTGACTTTC
>TRBV5-4|TRBJ2-1|-|-
CASSSDFLPGNEQFF
TGTGCCAGCAGCTCGGACTTTCTACCCGGCAATGAGCAGTTCTTC
>TRBV9|TRBJ2-1|-|-
CASSVMTSLGHNEQFF
TGTGCCAGCAGCGTAATGACCTCCCTTGGGCACAATGAGCAGTTCTTC
>TRBV29-1|TRBJ2-3|-|once
CSVDTGIVADTQYF
TGCAGCGTTGATACCGGGATCGTGGCAGATACGCAGTATTTT
>TRBV15|TRBJ1-2|TRBD1|-
CATSRGTGTNYGYTF
TGTGCCACCAGCAGAGGGACAGGGACTAACTATGGCTACACCTTC